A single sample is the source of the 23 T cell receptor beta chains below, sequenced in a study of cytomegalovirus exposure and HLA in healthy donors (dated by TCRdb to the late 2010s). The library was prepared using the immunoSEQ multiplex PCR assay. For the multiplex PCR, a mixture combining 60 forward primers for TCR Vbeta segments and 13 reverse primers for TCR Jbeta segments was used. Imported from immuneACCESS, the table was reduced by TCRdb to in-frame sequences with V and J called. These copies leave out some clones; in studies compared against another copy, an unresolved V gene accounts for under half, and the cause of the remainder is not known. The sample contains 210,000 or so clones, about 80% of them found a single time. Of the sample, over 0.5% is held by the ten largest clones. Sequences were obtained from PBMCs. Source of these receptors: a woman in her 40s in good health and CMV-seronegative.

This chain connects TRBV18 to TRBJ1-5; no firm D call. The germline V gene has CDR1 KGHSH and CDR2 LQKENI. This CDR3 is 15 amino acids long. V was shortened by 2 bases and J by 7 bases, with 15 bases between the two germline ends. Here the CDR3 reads CASSPSGDPNQPQHF. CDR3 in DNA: TGTGCCAGCTCACCAAGCGGGGATCCCAACCAGCCCCAGCATTTT.

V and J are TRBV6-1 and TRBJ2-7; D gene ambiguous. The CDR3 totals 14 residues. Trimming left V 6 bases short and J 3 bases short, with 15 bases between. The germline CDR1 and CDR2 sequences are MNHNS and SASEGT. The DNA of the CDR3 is TGTGCCAGCAGCGATACAGTGCCTCTCTACGAGCAGTACTTC. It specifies CASSDTVPLYEQYF.

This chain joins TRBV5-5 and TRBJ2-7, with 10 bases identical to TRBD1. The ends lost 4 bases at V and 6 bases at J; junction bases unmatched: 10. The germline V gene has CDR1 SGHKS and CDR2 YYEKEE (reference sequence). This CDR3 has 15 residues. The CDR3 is CASSPPGTGAGEQYF. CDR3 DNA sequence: TGTGCCAGCAGCCCTCCCGGGACAGGGGCCGGCGAGCAGTACTTC.

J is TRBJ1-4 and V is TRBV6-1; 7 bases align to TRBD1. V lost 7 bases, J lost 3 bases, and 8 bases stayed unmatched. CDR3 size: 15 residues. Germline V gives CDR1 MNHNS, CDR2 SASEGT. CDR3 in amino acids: CASTTVDRANEKLFF. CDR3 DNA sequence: TGTGCCAGCACTACCGTTGACAGGGCTAATGAAAAACTGTTTTTT.

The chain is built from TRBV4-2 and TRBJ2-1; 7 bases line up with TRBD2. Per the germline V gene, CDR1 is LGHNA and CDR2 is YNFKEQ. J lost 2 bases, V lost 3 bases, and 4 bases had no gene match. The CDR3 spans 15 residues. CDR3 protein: CASSQGAGTYNEQFF. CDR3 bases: TGTGCCAGCAGCCAGGGAGCGGGGACCTACAATGAGCAGTTCTTC.

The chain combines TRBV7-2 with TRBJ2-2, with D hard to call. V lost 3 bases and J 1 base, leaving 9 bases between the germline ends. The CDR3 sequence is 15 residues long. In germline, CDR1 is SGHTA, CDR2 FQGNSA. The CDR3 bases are TGTGCCAGCAGCTTGAAACGCGGGAACACCGGGGAGCTGTTTTTT. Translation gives CASSLKRGNTGELFF.

CDR3: CASTDRGLVYGYTF. In nucleotides, the CDR3 is TGTGCCAGCACCGACAGGGGGCTCGTCTATGGCTACACCTTC. The J gene is TRBJ1-2, the V gene TRBV7-6; 10 nucleotides align to TRBD1. Germline V lookup: CDR1 SGHVS, CDR2 FNYEAQ. The CDR3 has 14 amino acids. Germline trimming cut 7 bases from V and 4 bases from J; bases unmatched to any gene: 6.

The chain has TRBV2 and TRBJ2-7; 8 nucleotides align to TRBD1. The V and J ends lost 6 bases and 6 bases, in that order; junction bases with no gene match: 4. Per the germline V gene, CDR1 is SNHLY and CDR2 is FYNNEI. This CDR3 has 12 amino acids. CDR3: CASRRTGFEQYF. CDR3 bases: TGTGCCAGCAGACGGACAGGGTTCGAGCAGTACTTC.

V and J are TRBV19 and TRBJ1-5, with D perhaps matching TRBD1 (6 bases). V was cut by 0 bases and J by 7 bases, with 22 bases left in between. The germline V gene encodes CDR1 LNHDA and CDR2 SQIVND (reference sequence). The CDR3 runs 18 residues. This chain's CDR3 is CASSIDPQTGNVAQPQHF. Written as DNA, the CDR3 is TGTGCCAGTAGTATAGACCCCCAAACAGGGAATGTGGCCCAGCCCCAGCATTTT. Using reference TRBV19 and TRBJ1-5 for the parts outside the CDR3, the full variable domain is DGGITQSPKYLFRKEGQNVTLSCEQNLNHDAMYWYRQDPGQGLRLIYYSQIVNDFQKGDIAEGYSVSREKKESFPLTVTSAQKNPTAFYLCASSIDPQTGNVAQPQHFGDGTRLSIL.

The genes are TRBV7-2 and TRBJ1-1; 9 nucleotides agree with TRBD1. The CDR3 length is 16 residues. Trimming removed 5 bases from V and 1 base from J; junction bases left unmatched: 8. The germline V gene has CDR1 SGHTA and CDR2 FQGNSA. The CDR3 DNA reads TGTGCCAGCAGCCCCCCCCACAGGGGGCGGAACACTGAAGCTTTCTTT. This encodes CASSPPHRGRNTEAFF.

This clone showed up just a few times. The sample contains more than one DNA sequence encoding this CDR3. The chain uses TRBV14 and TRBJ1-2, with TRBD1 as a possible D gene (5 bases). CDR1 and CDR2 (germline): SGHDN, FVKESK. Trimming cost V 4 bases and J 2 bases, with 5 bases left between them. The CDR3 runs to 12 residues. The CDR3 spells CASSRQNYGYTF. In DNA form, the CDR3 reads TGTGCCAGCAGCCGACAGAACTATGGCTACACCTTC. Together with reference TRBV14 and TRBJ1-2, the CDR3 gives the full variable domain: EAGVTQFPSHSVIEKGQTVTLRCDPISGHDNLYWYRRVMGKEIKFLLHFVKESKQDESGMPNNRFLAERTGGTYSTLKVQPAELEDSGVYFCASSRQNYGYTFGSGTRLTVV.

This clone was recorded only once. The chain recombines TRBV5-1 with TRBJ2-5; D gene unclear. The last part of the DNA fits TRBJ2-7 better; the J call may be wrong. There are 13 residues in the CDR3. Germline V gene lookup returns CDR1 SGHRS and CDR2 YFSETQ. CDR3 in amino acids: CASSLALDYEQYF. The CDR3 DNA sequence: TGCGCCAGCAGCTTGGCCTTGGACTACGAGCAGTACTTC.

The CDR3 coding sequence is TGTGCCAGCAGTCCAGGGGCCAGCAACAATCAGCCCCAGCATTTT. It translates to CASSPGASNNQPQHF. The chain links TRBV6-1 to TRBJ1-5; a possible D gene is TRBD1 (6 bases). V was shortened by 5 bases and J by 3 bases, with 14 bases between the two germline ends. Germline V gene sequence: CDR1 MNHNS, CDR2 SASEGT. The CDR3 sequence is 15 residues long.

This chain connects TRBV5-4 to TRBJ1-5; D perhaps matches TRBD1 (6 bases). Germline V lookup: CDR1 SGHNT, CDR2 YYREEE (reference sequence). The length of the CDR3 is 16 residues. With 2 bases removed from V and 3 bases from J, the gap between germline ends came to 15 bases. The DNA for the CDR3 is TGTGCCAGCAGCTTAGGACAGCCCCGGGACAATCAGCCCCAGCATTTT. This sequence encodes CASSLGQPRDNQPQHF. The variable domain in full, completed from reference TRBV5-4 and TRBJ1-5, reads ETGVTQSPTHLIKTRGQQVTLRCSSQSGHNTVSWYQQALGQGPQFIFQYYREEENGRGNFPPRFSGLQFPNYSSELNVNALELDDSALYLCASSLGQPRDNQPQHFGDGTRLSIL.

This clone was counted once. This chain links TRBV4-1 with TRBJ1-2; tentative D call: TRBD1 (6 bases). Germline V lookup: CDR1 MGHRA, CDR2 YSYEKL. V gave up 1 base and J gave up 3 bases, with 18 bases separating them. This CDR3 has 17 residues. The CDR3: CASSQADRFGTHYGYTF. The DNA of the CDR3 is TGCGCCAGCAGCCAAGCCGACAGGTTTGGGACCCACTATGGCTACACCTTC.

The CDR3 DNA reads as TGTGCCAGCTCAGATGGGGACAGGCTCTCCTACGAGCAGTACTTC. The encoded protein is CASSDGDRLSYEQYF. This chain links TRBV18 with TRBJ2-7, with TRBD1 identical over 8 bases. V was pared by 5 bases and J by 0 bases, with 6 bases of the junction left unmatched. Germline lookup yields CDR1 KGHSH and CDR2 LQKENI. The CDR3 sequence is 15 residues long.

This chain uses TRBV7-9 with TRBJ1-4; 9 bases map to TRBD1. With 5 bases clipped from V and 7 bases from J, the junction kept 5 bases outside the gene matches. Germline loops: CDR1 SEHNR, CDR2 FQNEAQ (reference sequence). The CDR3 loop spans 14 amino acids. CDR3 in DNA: TGTGCCAGCAGCGAACAGGGGGCATCTGAAAAACTGTTTTTT. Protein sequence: CASSEQGASEKLFF.

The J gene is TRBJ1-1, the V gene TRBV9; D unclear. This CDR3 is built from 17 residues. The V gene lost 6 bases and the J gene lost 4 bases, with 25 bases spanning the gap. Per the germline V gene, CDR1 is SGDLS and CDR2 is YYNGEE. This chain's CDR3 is CASNLGDRRGGSTEAFF. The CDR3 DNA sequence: TGTGCCAGCAACTTGGGAGACCGCCGAGGCGGAAGCACTGAAGCTTTCTTT.

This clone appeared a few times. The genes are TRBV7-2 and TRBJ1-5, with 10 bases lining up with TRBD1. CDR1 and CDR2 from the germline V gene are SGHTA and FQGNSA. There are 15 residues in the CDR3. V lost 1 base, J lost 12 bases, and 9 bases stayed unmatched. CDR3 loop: CASSLDGTGAGYQHF. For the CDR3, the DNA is TGTGCCAGCAGCTTAGACGGGACAGGGGCGGGTTACCAGCATTTT.

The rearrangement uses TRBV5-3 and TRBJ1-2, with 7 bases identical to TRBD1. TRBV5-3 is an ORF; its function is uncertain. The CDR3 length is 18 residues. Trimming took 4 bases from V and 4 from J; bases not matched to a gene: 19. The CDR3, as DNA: TGTGCCAGAAGCCCCAGACCCCCCCAGACAGGGACCTTCTATGGCTACACCTTC. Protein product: CARSPRPPQTGTFYGYTF.

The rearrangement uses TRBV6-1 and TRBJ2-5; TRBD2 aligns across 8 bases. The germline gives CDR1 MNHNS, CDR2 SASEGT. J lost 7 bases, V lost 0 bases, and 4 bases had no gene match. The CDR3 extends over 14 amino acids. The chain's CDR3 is CASSEARGVATQYF. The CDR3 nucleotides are TGTGCCAGCAGTGAAGCGCGGGGGGTCGCGACCCAGTACTTC.

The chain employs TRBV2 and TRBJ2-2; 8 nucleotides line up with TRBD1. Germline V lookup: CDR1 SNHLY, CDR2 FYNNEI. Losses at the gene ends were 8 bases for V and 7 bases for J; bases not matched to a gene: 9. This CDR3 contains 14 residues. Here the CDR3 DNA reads TGTGCCAGCGGGCGGGACAGGCTTGACGGGGAGCTGTTTTTT. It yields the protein CASGRDRLDGELFF.

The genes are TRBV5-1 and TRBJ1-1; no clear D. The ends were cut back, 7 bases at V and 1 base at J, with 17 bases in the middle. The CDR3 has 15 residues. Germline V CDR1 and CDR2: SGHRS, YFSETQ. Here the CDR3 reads CASCAGGSQNTEAFF. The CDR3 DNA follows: TGCGCCAGCTGCGCCGGAGGGTCTCAGAACACTGAAGCTTTCTTT.